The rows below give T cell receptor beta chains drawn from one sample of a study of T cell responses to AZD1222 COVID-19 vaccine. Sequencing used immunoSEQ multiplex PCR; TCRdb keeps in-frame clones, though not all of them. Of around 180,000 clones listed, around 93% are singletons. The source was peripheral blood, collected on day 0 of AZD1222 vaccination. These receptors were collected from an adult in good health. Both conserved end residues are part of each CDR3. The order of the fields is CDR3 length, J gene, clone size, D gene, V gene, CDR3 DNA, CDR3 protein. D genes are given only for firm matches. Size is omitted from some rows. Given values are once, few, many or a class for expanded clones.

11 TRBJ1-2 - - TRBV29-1 TGCAGCGTTGCGGGCCTCCGGGGCTACACCTTC CSVAGLRGYTF
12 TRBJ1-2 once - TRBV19 TGTGCCACCAAAACCGGGAACTATGGCTACACCTTC CATKTGNYGYTF
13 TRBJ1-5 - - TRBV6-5 TGTGCCAGCTCCACAGAGAACAATCAGCCCCAGCATTTT CASSTENNQPQHF
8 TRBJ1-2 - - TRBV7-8 TGTTGCTCTCCTGGCTACACCTTC CCSPGYTF
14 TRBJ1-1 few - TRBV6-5 TGTGCCAGCAGTTACGAGGGGGGAGGGACTGAAGCTTTCTTT CASSYEGGGTEAFF
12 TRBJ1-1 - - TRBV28 TGTGCCAGCAGTAGGGGGGGGACTGAAGCTTTCTTT CASSRGGTEAFF
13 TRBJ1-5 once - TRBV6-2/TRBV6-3 TGTGCCAGCAGTTACGGGGGCAATCAGCCCCAGCATTTT CASSYGGNQPQHF
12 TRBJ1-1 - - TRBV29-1 TGCAGCGTTGGGGGTCGGGACACTGAAGCTTTCTTT CSVGGRDTEAFF
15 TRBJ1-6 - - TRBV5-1 TGCGCCAGCAGACTGGATTCCAGGGGCCCTTCACCCCTCCACTTT CASRLDSRGPSPLHF
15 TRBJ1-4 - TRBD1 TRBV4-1 TGCGCCAGCAGCCCTCCGACAGGGGTTAATGAAAAACTGTTTTTT CASSPPTGVNEKLFF
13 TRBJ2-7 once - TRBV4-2 TGTGCCAGCAGCGGAGGGACAGACTACGAGCAGTACTTC CASSGGTDYEQYF
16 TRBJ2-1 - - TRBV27 TGTGCCAGCAGTTTAGCAGCAGTGGGCCCCTACAATGAGCAGTTCTTC CASSLAAVGPYNEQFF
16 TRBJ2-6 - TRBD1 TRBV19 TGTGCCAGTAGTAAAGGGACAGGGGCTGGGGCCAACGTCCTGACTTTC CASSKGTGAGANVLTF
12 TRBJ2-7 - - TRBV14 TGTGCCAGCAGCCCCCGGGACTACGAGCAGTACTTC CASSPRDYEQYF
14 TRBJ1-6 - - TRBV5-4 TGTGCCAGCAGCTTGATCGGGGGGAATTCACCCCTCCACTTT CASSLIGGNSPLHF
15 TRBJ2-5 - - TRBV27 TGTGCCAGCAGTTTATCATCCGGGAGACAAGAGACCCAGTACTTC CASSLSSGRQETQYF
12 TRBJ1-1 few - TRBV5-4 TGTGCCAGCAGAAACGGAAACACTGAAGCTTTCTTT CASRNGNTEAFF
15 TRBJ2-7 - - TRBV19 TGTGCCAGTAGTATAGGTGCCAGGGAGGACTACGAGCAGTACTTC CASSIGAREDYEQYF
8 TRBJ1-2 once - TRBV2 TGTGCCAGCAGTGAGGTTCAATTC CASSEVQF
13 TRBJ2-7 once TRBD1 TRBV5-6 TGTGCCAGCAGCTTGGGGGCAGGGGGCGAGCAGTACTTC CASSLGAGGEQYF
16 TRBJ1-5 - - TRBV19 TGTGCCAGTAGTATAGTAACGGGTTTAATTAATCAGCCCCAGCATTTT CASSIVTGLINQPQHF
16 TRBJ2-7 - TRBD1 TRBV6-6 TGTGCCAGCAGCCCCCATGACAGGGTAAAGGAATACGAGCAGTACTTC CASSPHDRVKEYEQYF
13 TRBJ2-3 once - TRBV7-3 TGTGCCAGCAGCCCTTTCGGGGAAGATACGCAGTATTTT CASSPFGEDTQYF
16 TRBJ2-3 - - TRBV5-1 TGCGCCAGCAGCTCCGGGGTCCGAGGGGGGAGCGATACGCAGTATTTT CASSSGVRGGSDTQYF
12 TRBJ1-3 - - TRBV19 TGTGCCAGTAGCGTCTGGGGAAACACCATATATTTT CASSVWGNTIYF
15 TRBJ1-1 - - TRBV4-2 TGTGCCAGCAGCCAAGGACAGGCGGAGAACACTGAAGCTTTCTTT CASSQGQAENTEAFF
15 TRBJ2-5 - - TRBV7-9 TGTGCCAGCAGTCTAGAGGGAGGCGGGCGGGGAGGCCAGTACTTC CASSLEGGGRGGQYF
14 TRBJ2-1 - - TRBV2 TGTGCCAGCAGTGAAAGGACTGGCTTCAATGAGCAGTTCTTC CASSERTGFNEQFF
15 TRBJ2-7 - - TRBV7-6 TGTGCCAGCAGCTTTCGAGGGGCACCTGTCTACGAGCAGTACTTC CASSFRGAPVYEQYF
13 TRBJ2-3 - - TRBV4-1 TGCGCCAGCAGCCTCCCTGGCACAGATACGCAGTATTTT CASSLPGTDTQYF
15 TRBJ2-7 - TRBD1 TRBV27 TGTGCCAGCAGGGTCCGGACAGGCGAAGGATACGAGCAGTACTTC CASRVRTGEGYEQYF
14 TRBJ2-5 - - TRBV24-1 TGTGCCACCAGTGATTTAAACACGGGAGAGACCCAGTACTTC CATSDLNTGETQYF
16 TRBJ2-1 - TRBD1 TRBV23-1 TGCGCCAGCAGTCCTTTGGGGGACAGGGAAAGCAATGAGCAGTTCTTC CASSPLGDRESNEQFF
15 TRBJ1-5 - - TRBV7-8 TGTGCCAGCAGCTTAGAACCAGGGTTCAATCAGCCCCAGCATTTT CASSLEPGFNQPQHF
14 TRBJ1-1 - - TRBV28 TGTGCCACCCTCATCGGACATCACGGCACTGAAGCTTTCTTT CATLIGHHGTEAFF
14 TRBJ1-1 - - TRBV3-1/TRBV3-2 TGTGCCAGCAGCCAAGGCAGGCAGAACACTGAAGCTTTCTTT CASSQGRQNTEAFF
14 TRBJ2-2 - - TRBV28 TGTGCCAGCTGTCGGGAGCGCATCACCGGGGAGCTGTTTTTT CASCRERITGELFF
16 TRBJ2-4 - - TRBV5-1 TGCGCCAGCAGCTTGGGGTCATTAATTGACAAAAACATTCAGTACTTC CASSLGSLIDKNIQYF
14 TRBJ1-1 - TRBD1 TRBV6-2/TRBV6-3 TGTGCCAGCAGTTCCCAGGGGGCAGGGACTGAAGCTTTCTTT CASSSQGAGTEAFF
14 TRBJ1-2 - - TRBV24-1 TGTGCCACCAGTGATCGATGGGGGTCCAATGGCTACACCTTC CATSDRWGSNGYTF
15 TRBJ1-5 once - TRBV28 TGTGCCAGCAGTGGGACCGCCTATAGCAATCAGCCCCAGCATTTT CASSGTAYSNQPQHF
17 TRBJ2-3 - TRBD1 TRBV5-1 TGCGCCAGCAGCTCCACCATCCGGACAGGGGTCACAGATACGCAGTATTTT CASSSTIRTGVTDTQYF
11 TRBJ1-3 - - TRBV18 TGTGCCAGCTCCTTCGGAAACACCATATATTTT CASSFGNTIYF
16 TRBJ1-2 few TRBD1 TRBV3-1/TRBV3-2 TGTGCCAGCAGCCCCAATAGGGGACAGATGAACTATGGCTACACCTTC CASSPNRGQMNYGYTF
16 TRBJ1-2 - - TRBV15 TGTGCCACCAGCAGAGATGGATCTTTCCCCGCCTATGGCTACACCTTC CATSRDGSFPAYGYTF
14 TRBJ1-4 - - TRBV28 TGTGCCAGCAGTATGCGAATAGGAGCTGAAAAACTGTTTTTT CASSMRIGAEKLFF